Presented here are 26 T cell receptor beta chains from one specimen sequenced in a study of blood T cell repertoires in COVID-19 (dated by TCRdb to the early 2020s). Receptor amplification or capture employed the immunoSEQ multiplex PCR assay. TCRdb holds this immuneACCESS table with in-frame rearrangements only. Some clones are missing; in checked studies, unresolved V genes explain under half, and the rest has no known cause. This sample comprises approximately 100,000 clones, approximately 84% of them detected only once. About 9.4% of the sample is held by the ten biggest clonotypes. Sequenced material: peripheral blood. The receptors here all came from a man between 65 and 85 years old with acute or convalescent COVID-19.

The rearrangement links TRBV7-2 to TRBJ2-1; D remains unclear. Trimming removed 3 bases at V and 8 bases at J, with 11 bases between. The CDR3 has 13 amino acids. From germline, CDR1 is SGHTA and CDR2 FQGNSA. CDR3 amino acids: CASSFSARDEQFF. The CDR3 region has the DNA TGTGCCAGCAGCTTTAGTGCTCGCGATGAGCAGTTCTTC.

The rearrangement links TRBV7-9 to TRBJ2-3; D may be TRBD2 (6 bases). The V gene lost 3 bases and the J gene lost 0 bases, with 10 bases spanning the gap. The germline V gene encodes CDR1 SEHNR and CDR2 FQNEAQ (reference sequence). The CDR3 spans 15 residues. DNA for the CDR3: TGTGCCAGCAGCTTGGGGGACTTTAGCACAGATACGCAGTATTTT. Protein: CASSLGDFSTDTQYF.

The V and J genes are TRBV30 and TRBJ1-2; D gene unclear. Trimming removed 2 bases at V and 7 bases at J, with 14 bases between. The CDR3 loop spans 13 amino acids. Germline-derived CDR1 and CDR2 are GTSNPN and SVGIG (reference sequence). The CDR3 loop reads CAWSSDIVTGYTF. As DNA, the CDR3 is TGTGCCTGGAGTAGTGACATCGTCACTGGCTACACCTTC.

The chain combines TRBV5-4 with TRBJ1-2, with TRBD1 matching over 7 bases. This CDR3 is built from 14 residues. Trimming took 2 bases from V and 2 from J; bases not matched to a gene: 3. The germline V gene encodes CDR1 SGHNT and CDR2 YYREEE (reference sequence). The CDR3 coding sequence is TGTGCCAGCAGCTTTCAGGGGGTAAACTATGGCTACACCTTC. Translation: CASSFQGVNYGYTF.

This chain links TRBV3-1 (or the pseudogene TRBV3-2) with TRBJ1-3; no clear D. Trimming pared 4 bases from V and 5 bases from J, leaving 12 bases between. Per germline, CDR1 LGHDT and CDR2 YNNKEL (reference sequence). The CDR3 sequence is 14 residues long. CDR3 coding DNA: TGTGCCAGCAGCCTGGCGGCTCGCCGAAACACCATATATTTT. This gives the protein CASSLAARRNTIYF.

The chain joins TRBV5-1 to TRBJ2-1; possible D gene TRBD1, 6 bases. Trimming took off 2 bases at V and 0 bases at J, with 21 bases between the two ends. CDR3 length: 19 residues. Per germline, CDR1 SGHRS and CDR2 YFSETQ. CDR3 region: CASSLQQGSAAYSYNEQFF. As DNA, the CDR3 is TGCGCCAGCAGCTTACAGCAGGGGAGTGCGGCTTACTCCTACAATGAGCAGTTCTTC.

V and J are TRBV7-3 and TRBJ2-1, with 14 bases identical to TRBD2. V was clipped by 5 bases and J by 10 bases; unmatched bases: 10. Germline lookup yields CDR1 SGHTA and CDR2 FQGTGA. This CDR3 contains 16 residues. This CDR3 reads CASSLRGGLAGGEQFF. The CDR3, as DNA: TGTGCCAGCAGCCTAAGAGGAGGACTAGCGGGAGGAGAGCAGTTCTTC.

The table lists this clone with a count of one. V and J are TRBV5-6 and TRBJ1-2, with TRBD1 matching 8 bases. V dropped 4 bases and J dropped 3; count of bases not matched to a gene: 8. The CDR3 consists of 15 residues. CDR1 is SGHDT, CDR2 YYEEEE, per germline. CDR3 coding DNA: TGTGCCAGCAGCGTAGACAGGGGATTAGACTATGGCTACACCTTC. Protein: CASSVDRGLDYGYTF. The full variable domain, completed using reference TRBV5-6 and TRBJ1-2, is DAGVTQSPTHLIKTRGQQVTLRCSPKSGHDTVSWYQQALGQGPQFIFQYYEEEERQRGNFPDRFSGHQFPNYSSELNVNALLLGDSALYLCASSVDRGLDYGYTFGSGTRLTVV.

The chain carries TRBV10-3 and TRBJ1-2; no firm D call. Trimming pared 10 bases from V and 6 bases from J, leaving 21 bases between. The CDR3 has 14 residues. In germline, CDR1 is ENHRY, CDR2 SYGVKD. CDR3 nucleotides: TGTGCCACCGAAGACTCGGGAAGGACGGATGGCTACACCTTC. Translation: CATEDSGRTDGYTF.

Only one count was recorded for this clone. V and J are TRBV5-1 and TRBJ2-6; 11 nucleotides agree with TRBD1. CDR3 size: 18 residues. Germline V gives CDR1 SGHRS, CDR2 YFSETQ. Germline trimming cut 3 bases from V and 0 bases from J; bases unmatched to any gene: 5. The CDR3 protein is CASSWTGGANSGANVLTF. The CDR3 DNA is TGCGCCAGCAGCTGGACAGGGGGCGCAAACTCTGGGGCCAACGTCCTGACTTTC.

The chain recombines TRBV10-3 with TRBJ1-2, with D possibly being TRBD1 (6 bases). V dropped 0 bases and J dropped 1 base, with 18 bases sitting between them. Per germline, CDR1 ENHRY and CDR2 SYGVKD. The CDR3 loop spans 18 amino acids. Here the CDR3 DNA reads TGTGCCATCAGTGAGTCGGTATCCCTCAGGGGCAGTAACTATGGCTACACCTTC. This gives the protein CAISESVSLRGSNYGYTF.

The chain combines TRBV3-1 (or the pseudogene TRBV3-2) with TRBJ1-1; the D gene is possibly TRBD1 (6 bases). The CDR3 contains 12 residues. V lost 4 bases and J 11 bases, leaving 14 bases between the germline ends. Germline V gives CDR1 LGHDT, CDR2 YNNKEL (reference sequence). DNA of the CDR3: TGTGCCAGCAGCCCATCCGGGACATTCGCTTTCTTT. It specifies CASSPSGTFAFF.

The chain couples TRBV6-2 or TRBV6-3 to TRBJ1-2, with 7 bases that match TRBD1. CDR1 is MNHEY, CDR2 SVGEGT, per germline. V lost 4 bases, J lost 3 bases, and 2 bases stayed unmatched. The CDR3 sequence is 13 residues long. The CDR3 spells CASSSQGDYGYTF. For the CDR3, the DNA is TGTGCCAGCAGTTCTCAGGGGGACTATGGCTACACCTTC.

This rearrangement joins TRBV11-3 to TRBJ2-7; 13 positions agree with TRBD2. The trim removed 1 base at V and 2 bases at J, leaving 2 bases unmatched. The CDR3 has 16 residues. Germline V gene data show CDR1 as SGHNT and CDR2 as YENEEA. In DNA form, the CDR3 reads TGTGCCAGCAGCTTAGGGGGACTAGCGGGGCCCTACGAGCAGTACTTC. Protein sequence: CASSLGGLAGPYEQYF. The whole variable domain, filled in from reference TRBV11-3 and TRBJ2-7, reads EAGVVQSPRYKIIEKKQPVAFWCNPISGHNTLYWYLQNLGQGPELLIRYENEEAVDDSQLPKDRFSAERLKGVDSTLKIQPAELGDSAVYLCASSLGGLAGPYEQYFGPGTRLTVT.

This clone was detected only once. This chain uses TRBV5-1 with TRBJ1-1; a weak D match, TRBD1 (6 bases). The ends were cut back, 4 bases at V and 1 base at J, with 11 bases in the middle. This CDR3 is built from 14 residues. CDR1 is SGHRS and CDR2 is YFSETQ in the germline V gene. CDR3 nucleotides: TGCGCCAGCAGCACTGGGACACCGAACACTGAAGCTTTCTTT. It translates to CASSTGTPNTEAFF.

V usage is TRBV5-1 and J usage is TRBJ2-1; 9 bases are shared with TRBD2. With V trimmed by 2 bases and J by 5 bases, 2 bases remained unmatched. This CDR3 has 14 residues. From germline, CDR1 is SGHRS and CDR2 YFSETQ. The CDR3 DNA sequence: TGCGCCAGCAGCTTACCTAGCGGGAACAATGAGCAGTTCTTC. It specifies CASSLPSGNNEQFF. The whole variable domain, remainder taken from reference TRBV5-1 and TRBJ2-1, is KAGVTQTPRYLIKTRGQQVTLSCSPISGHRSVSWYQQTPGQGLQFLFEYFSETQRNKGNFPGRFSGRQFSNSRSEMNVSTLELGDSALYLCASSLPSGNNEQFFGPGTRLTVL.

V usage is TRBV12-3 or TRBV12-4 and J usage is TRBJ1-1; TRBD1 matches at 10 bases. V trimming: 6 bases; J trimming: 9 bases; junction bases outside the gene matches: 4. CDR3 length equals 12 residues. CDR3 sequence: CASSRQGAQAFF. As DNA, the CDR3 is TGTGCCAGCAGCCGACAGGGGGCCCAAGCTTTCTTT.

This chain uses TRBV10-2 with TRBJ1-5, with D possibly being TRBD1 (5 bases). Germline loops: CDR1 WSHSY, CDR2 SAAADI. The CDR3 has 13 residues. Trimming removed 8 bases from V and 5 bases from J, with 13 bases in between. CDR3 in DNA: TGCGCCAGCTGCGAGACAGTTCATCAGCCCCAGCATTTT. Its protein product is CASCETVHQPQHF.

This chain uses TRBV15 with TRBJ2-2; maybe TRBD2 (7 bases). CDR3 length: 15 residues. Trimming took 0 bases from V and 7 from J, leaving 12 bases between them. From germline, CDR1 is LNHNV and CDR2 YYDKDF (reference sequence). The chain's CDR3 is CATSRDHREGGELFF. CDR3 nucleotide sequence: TGTGCCACCAGCAGAGATCACAGGGAGGGCGGGGAGCTGTTTTTT.

CDR3 bases: TGTGCCTGGAGTGTATCAGGTGTGCAGCCCCAGCATTTT. This sequence encodes CAWSVSGVQPQHF. The chain joins TRBV30 to TRBJ1-5; no reliable D call. Germline CDR1 is GTSNPN and CDR2 is SVGIG (reference sequence). The CDR3 has 13 residues. With 0 bases removed from V and 7 bases from J, the gap between germline ends came to 10 bases.

The CDR3 DNA reads TGTGCCAGCAGTTACACACAGGGGGCGAGGAATGAGCAGTTCTTC. Protein product: CASSYTQGARNEQFF. This chain links TRBV6-5 with TRBJ2-1; TRBD1 aligns across 9 bases. CDR3 size: 15 residues. After removal of 2 bases from V and 7 bases from J, the junction contained 6 bases not matched to a gene. CDR1 and CDR2 from the germline V gene are MNHEY and SVGAGI.

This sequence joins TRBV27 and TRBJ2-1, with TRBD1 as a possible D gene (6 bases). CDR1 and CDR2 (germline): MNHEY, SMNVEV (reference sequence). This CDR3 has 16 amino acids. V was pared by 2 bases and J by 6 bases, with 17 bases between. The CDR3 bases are TGTGCCAGCAGTTTAGGGTTAGGGGGATTATTCAATGAGCAGTTCTTC. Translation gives CASSLGLGGLFNEQFF.

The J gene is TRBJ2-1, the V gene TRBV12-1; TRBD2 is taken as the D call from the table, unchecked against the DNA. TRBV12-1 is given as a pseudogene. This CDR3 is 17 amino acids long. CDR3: CASSLGTSGGTYNEQFF. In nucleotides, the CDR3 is TGTGCCAGCAGCTTGGGGACTAGCGGGGGAACCTACAATGAGCAGTTCTTC.

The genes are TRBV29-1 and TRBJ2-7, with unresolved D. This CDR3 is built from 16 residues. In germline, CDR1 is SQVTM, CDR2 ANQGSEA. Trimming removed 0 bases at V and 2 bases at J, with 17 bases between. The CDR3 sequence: CSVEDPRSGVAYEQYF. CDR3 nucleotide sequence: TGCAGCGTTGAAGATCCCCGGTCGGGTGTTGCCTACGAGCAGTACTTC.

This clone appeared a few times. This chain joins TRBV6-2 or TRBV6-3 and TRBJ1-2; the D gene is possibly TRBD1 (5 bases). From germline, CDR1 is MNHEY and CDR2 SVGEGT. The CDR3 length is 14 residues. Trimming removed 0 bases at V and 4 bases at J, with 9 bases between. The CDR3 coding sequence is TGTGCCAGCAGTTACTCGGGCGGGACCTATGGCTACACCTTC. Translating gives CASSYSGGTYGYTF.

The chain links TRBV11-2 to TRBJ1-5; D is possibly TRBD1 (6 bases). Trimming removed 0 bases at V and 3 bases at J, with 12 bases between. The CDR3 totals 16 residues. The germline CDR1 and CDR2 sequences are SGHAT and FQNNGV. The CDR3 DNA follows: TGTGCCAGCAGCTTAGATCGGGGGGGCCTCAATCAGCCCCAGCATTTT. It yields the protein CASSLDRGGLNQPQHF.